The source of this T cell receptor beta chain is a study of blood T cell repertoires in COVID-19. Study background: Nucleic acid was either cDNA or gDNA, and it came from T cells, B-cell-depleted T cells, or PBMCs.

The V end was cut by 6 bases, the J end by 0 bases, with 15 bases between. The CDR3 is made up of 15 amino acids. Germline V gives CDR1 SGHDN, CDR2 FVKESK. The assay was immunoSEQ multiplex PCR, and TCRdb's table has in-frame clones only and misses some. The table records 150,000 to 170,000 clones, 76% of them present only once. The chain recombines TRBV14 with TRBJ2-7, with D perhaps TRBD2 (6 bases). The sequence was collected from a woman of 80 years or more with acute or convalescent COVID-19. The material sequenced was peripheral blood. CDR3 region: CASSHGTQSSYEQYF. The DNA for the CDR3 is TGTGCCAGCAGTCACGGGACTCAAAGCTCCTACGAGCAGTACTTC.